This T cell receptor beta chain was sequenced during a study of CD8 T cells in ankylosing spondylitis. Study-wide results and limits: It appeared that ankylosing spondylitis blood was characterized by a TCR beta motif of 8 or 9 highly homologous variants.

TCRdb recomputed calls from the 5' RACE reads with MiXCR, one row per CDR3 protein. Counted here are hundreds of thousands of distinct CDR3 sequences, over 30% occurring once; the ten biggest clones make up around 4.2%. V gave up 0 bases and J gave up 12 bases, with 13 bases separating them. CDR3 length equals 13 residues. The germline gives CDR1 SGHRS, CDR2 YFSETQ. This clonotype showed up just a few times. Its cognate antigen is unknown. The sample was blood, either unsorted or a sorted T cell fraction (not recorded which). The rearrangement joins TRBV5-1 to TRBJ2-1; D not certain. The TCR originated in a male donor with ankylosing spondylitis or in good health (not recorded which). CDR3 DNA: TGCGCCAGCAGCTTGGAGCCGGCGTATGGGCAGTTCTTC. This codes for CASSLEPAYGQFF. Looking up the rest from reference TRBV5-1 and TRBJ2-1 gives the full variable domain: KAGVTQTPRYLIKTRGQQVTLSCSPISGHRSVSWYQQTPGQGLQFLFEYFSETQRNKGNFPGRFSGRQFSNSRSEMNVSTLELGDSALYLCASSLEPAYGQFFGPGTRLTVL.